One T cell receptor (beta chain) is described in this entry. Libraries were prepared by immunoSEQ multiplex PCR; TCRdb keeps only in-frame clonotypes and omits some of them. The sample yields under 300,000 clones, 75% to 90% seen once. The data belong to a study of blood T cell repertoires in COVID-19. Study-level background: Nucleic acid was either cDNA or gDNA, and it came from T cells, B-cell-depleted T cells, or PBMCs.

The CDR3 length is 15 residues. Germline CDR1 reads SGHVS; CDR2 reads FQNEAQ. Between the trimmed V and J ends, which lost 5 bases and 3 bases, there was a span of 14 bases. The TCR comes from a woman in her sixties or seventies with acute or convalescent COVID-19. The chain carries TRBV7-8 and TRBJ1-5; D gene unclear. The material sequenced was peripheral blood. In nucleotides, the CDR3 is TGTGCCAGCAGCCCCGACGCGGGGAACAATCAGCCCCAGCATTTT. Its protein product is CASSPDAGNNQPQHF.